This T cell receptor beta chain is from a study of shared clonotypes between healthy human individuals. TCRdb's table, derived via immunoSEQ multiplex PCR, lists solely in-frame clones and lacks some. Seen here are around 2,000,000 clones, about 93% observed once, and the top ten hold approximately 1.7%. Study-level findings and limits: Non-shared clonotypes had lower generation probabilities than those shared by all four donors.

CD45RO negativity and positive selection for CCR7 defined naive CD8 cells, a population that excluded terminally differentiated effector memory CD45RA+ cells. Adult Caucasians living in Nashville, Tennessee made up all of the donors. This clone was detected once. Its antigen is not known. The same CDR3 is also encoded by other DNA sequences in this sample. CDR3 length: 14 amino acids. V was shortened by 0 bases and J by 2 bases, with 9 bases between the two germline ends. Germline V gives CDR1 SGDLS, CDR2 YYNGEE. The material sequenced was naive CD8+ T cells from PBMCs. The gene calls are TRBV9 and TRBJ2-7; D remains ambiguous. The sequence was obtained from a man between 18 and 29 years old in good health. Some clones in this sample may be carry-over from other donors' samples. The CDR3 region has the DNA TGTGCCAGCAGCGTAGGGGATAACCCCTACGAGCAGTACTTC. Protein product: CASSVGDNPYEQYF.